This T cell receptor (beta chain) was documented in a study of CD8+ T cells in alopecia areata. Concerning this clone itself: The antigen remains unidentified.

PBMCs provided sorted CD4+ and CD8+ T cells. V was trimmed by 6 bases and J by 7 bases, leaving 18 bases between them. The germline gives CDR1 MNHEY, CDR2 SVGAGI. CDR3 size: 14 residues. Extracted RNA was reverse transcribed, and the resulting cDNA served as sequencing template. Profiling relied on immunoSEQ multiplex PCR, and the TCRdb table lists in-frame clones only, not all of them. The table includes around 190,000 clones, 56% detected once. General study points: Compared with mice, patients displayed less clear TCR sharing, possibly for HLA-related reasons. Scalp specimens additionally yield sequences from normal skin's resident alphabeta T cells. Clonality was higher in lesional than normal scalp, especially in alopecia totalis/universalis.

This sequence joins TRBV6-5 and TRBJ1-2, with a tentative D call TRBD1 (5 bases). Sequencing used CD8+ T cells sorted from blood. This TCR was recovered from a human donor in good health. CDR3 DNA sequence: TGTGCCAGCAGGCCCTTGGGGGGTTGGGGTGGCTACACCTTC. As protein: CASRPLGGWGGYTF.